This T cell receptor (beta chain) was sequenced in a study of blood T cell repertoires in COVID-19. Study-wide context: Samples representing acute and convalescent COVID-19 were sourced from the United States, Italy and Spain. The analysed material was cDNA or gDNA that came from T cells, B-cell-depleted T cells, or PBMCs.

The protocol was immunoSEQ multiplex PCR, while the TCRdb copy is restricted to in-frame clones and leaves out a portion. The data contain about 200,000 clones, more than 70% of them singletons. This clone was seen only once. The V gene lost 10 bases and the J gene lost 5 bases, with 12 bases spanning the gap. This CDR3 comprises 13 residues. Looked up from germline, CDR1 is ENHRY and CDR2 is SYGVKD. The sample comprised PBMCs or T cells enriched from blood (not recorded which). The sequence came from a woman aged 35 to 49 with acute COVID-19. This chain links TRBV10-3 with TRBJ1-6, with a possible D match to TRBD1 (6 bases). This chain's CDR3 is CATSQGDNSPLHF. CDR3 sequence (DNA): TGTGCCACCTCACAGGGTGATAATTCACCCCTCCACTTT.